Given below is one T cell receptor (beta chain) in context. Its target is unknown. The table came from immunoSEQ multiplex PCR; TCRdb's copy has only in-frame clones and leaves some out. The table includes 58,000 or so clones, approximately 92% detected once. This sample was taken from a study of OX40 agonist ivuxolimab in advanced cancers. On the study more broadly: Patients received ivuxolimab, an agonistic anti-OX40 (CD134) antibody. Patients in dose escalation had liver, melanoma, kidney or head and neck cancers.

Study conclusions and caveats: Clonal expansion was seen in CD4+ and CD8+ blood T cells by week 6 at 0.1 to 3.0 mg/kg.

The CDR3 consists of 14 residues. The V end was cut by 1 base, the J end by 4 bases, with 11 bases between. Germline lookup yields CDR1 MNHEY and CDR2 SMNVEV (reference sequence). The sequences come from CD4+ or CD8+ T cells sorted from blood, collected in a trial of the OX40 agonist ivuxolimab. This TCR derives from an adult with an advanced solid tumor such as melanoma, head and neck, liver or kidney cancer. The chain carries TRBV27 and TRBJ2-7; D remains ambiguous. The DNA for the CDR3 is TGTGCCAGCAGTTTATATTCGGATGCGTACGAGCAGTACTTC. It encodes CASSLYSDAYEQYF.